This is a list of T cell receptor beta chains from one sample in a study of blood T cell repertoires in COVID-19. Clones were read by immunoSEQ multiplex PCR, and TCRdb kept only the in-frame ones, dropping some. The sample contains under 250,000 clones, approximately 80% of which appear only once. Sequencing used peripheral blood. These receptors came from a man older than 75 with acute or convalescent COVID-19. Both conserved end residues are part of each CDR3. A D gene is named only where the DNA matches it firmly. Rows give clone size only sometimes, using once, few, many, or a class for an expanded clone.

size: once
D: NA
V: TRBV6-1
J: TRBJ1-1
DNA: TGTGCCAGCAGTGAACGGGTCGGCGGAGCTTTCTTT
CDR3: CASSERVGGAFF

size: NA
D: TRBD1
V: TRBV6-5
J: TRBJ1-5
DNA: TGTGCCAGTGGGACAGGAGGCCAGCCCCAGCATTTT
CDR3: CASGTGGQPQHF

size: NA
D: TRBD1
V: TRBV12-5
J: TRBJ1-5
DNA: TGTGCTACCCAGGGAACAGGGGGCGGAGGACAGCCCCAGCATTTT
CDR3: CATQGTGGGGQPQHF

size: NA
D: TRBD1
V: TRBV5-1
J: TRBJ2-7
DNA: TGCGCCAGCAGCTCCGGGACAGATTCCTACGAGCAGTACTTC
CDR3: CASSSGTDSYEQYF

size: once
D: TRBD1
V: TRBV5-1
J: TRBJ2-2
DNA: TGCGCCAGCAGCTTCGCCGGGACAGGGGCCACCGGGGAGCTGTTTTTT
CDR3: CASSFAGTGATGELFF

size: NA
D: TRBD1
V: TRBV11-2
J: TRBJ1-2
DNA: TGTGCCAGCAGCTTGTTGCGACAGGGGGGCTACACCTTC
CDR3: CASSLLRQGGYTF

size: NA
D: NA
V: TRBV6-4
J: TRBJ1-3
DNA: TGTGCCAGCAGTGACGACGGGTCCGCCGGAAACACCATATATTTT
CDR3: CASSDDGSAGNTIYF

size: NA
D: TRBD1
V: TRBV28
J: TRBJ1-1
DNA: TGTGCCAGCAGTAAATGGACAGGGACGGTGTTT
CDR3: CASSKWTGTVF

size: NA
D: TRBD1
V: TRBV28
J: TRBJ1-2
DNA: TGTGCCAGCAGTTCATATTTTAGGACAGGGTATGGTAACTATGGCTACACCTTC
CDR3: CASSSYFRTGYGNYGYTF

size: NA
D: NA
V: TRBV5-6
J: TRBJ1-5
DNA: TGTGCCAGCAGCCGAATCAACAGGGACCAGCCCCAGCATTTT
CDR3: CASSRINRDQPQHF

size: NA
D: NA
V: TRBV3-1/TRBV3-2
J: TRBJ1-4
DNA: TGTGCCAGCAGCCAAGATTACGGGGTGGGGAAACTGTTTTTT
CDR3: CASSQDYGVGKLFF

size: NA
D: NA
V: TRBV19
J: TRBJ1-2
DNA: TGTGCCAGTAGTATTCATCACGCCAAACATTTC
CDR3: CASSIHHAKHF

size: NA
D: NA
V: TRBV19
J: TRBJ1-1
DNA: TGTGCCAGTAGTATACGGGACTTCACTGAAGCTTTCTTT
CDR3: CASSIRDFTEAFF

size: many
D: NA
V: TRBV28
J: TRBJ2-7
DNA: TGTGCCAGCAGTTTAGGAGCGCCCTACGAGCAGTACTTC
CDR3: CASSLGAPYEQYF

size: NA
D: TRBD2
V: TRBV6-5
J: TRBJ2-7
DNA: TGTGCCAGCAAATATTGGCTAGCGGGTATCTACGAGCAGTACTTC
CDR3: CASKYWLAGIYEQYF

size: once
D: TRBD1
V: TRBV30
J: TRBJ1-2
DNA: TGTGCCTGGAACCGCCGGGACAGAGCTAACTATGGCTACACCTTC
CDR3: CAWNRRDRANYGYTF

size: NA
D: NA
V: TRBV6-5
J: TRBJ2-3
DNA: TGTGCCAGCAGCCTGACAGTCACAGATACGCAGTATTTT
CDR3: CASSLTVTDTQYF

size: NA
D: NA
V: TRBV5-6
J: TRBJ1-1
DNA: TGTGCCAGCAGCCTGGGCCTGGGGTCAAGGGGGATGAACACTGAAGCTTTCTTT
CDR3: CASSLGLGSRGMNTEAFF

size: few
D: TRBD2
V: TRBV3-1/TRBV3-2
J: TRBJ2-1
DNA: TGTGCCAGCAGCCGGACGGGGGGACGGTCCTACAATGAGCAGTTCTTC
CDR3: CASSRTGGRSYNEQFF

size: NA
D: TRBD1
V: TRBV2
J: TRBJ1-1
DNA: TGTGCCAGCACCGCAGGGGGCTTCACTGAAGCTTTCTTT
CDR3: CASTAGGFTEAFF

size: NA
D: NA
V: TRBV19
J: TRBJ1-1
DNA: TGTGCCAGTAGTATAGCCCCTACAGTGAACACTGAAGCTTTCTTT
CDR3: CASSIAPTVNTEAFF

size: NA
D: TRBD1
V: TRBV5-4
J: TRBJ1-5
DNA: TGTGCCAGCAGCTTGAGTGGGACAGGGGGCCGCAATCAGCCCCAGCATTTT
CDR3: CASSLSGTGGRNQPQHF

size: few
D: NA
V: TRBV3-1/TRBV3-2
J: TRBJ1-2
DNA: TGTGCCAGCAGCCCCACCAGGGAAGAAGGCTACACCTTC
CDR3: CASSPTREEGYTF